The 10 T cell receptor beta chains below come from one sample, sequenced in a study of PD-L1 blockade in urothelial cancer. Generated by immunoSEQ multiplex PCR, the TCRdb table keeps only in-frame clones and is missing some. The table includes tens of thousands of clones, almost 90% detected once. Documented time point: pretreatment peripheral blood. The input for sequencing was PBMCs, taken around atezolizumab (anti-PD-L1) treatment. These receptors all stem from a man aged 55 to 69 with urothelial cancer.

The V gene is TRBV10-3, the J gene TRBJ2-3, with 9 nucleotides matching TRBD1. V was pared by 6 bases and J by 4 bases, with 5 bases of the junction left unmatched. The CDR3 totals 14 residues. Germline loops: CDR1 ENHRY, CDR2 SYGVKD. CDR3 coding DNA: TGTGCCATCAGGGACAGGGGAGGGTCAGATACGCAGTATTTT. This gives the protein CAIRDRGGSDTQYF.

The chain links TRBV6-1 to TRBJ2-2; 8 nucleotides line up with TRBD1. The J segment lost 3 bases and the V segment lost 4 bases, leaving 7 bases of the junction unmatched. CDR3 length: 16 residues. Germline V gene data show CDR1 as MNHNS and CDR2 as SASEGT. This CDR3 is CASSGQGLPHTGELFF. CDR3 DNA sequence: TGTGCCAGCAGTGGACAGGGGCTTCCTCACACCGGGGAGCTGTTTTTT.

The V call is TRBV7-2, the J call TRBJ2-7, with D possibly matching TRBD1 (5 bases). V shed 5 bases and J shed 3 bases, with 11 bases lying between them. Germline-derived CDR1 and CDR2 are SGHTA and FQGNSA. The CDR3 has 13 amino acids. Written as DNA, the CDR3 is TGTGCCAGCAGCCCATACAGGAGCTACGAGCAGTACTTC. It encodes CASSPYRSYEQYF. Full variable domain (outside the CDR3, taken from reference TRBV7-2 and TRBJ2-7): GAGVSQSPSNKVTEKGKDVELRCDPISGHTALYWYRQSLGQGLEFLIYFQGNSAPDKSGLPSDRFSAERTGGSVSTLTIQRTQQEDSAVYLCASSPYRSYEQYFGPGTRLTVT.

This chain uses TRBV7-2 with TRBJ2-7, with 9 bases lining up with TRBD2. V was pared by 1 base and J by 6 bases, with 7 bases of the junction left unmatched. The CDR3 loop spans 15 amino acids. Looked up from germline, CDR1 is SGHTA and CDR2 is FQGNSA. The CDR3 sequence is CASSLGAGGGTEQYF. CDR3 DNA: TGTGCCAGCAGCTTAGGAGCGGGAGGTGGGACCGAGCAGTACTTC.

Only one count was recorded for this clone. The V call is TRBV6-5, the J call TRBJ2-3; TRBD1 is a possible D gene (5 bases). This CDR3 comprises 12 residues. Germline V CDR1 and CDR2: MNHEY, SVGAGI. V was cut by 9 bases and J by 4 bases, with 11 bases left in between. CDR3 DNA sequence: TGTGCCAGACTTGACAGCTCAGATACGCAGTATTTT. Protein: CARLDSSDTQYF.

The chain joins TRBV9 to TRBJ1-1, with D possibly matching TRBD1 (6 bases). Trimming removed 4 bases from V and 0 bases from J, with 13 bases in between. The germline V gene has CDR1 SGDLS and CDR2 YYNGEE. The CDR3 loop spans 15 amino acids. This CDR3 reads CASSSPGAMNTEAFF. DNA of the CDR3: TGTGCCAGCAGCTCCCCAGGGGCGATGAACACTGAAGCTTTCTTT. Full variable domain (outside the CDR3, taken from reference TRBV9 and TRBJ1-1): DSGVTQTPKHLITATGQRVTLRCSPRSGDLSVYWYQQSLDQGLQFLIQYYNGEERAKGNILERFSAQQFPDLHSELNLSSLELGDSALYFCASSSPGAMNTEAFFGQGTRLTVV.

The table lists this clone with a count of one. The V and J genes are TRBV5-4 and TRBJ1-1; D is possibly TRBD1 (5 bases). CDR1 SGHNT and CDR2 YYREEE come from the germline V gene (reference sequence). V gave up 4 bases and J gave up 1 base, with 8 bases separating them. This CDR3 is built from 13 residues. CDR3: CASSRGRNTEAFF. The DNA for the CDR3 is TGTGCCAGCAGCAGGGGAAGGAACACTGAAGCTTTCTTT.

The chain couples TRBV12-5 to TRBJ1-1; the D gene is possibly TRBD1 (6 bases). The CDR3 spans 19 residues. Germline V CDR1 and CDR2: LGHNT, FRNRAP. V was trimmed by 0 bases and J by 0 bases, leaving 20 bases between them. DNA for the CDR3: TGTGCTAGTGGTTTGGTACTTAGCGGGGGCGACGTCCTGAACACTGAAGCTTTCTTT. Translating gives CASGLVLSGGDVLNTEAFF.

Written as DNA, the CDR3 is TGTGCCAGCAGTGAATGGCCGGGAGTTGAAGCTTTCTTT. This sequence encodes CASSEWPGVEAFF. This sequence joins TRBV25-1 and TRBJ1-1; D remains unclear. CDR3 length: 13 amino acids. V was clipped by 1 base and J by 7 bases, with 10 bases between them. Germline V gene lookup returns CDR1 MGHDK and CDR2 SYGVNS.

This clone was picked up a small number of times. DNA for the CDR3: TGTGCCAGCTCGGAGCTTACAGGGGGCGAATCACCCCTCCACTTT. Translated: CASSELTGGESPLHF. This chain joins TRBV6-1 and TRBJ1-6; TRBD1 matches at 9 bases. The CDR3 contains 15 residues. Germline V lookup: CDR1 MNHNS, CDR2 SASEGT. V was pared by 8 bases and J by 10 bases, with 12 bases of the junction left unmatched.